The entry below gives a single T cell receptor (beta chain) sequence along with its context. What it binds is unknown. Via MiXCR, TCRdb re-called the 5' RACE reads, giving one row per CDR3 protein. The sample holds about 310,000 distinct CDR3 sequences, 20% to 25% seen once. These data are taken from a study of CD8 T cells in ankylosing spondylitis. Findings of the study overall: Clones tied to disease were said to be significantly enriched in matched ankylosing spondylitis synovial fluid. One TCR beta motif, made up of under ten highly homologous variants, appeared characteristic of ankylosing spondylitis blood. In peripheral blood, disease-linked CD8+ clones occurred at relatively low frequencies.

The CDR3 is 17 residues long. Germline V CDR1 and CDR2: DFQATT, SNEGSKA (reference sequence). V lost 2 bases and J 2 bases, leaving 19 bases between the germline ends. The sample was blood, either unsorted or a sorted T cell fraction (not recorded which). This chain links TRBV20-1 with TRBJ2-1; D gene ambiguous. The origin of this receptor is a female donor with ankylosing spondylitis or in good health (not recorded which). CDR3 bases: TGCAGTGCTAGAACCCGGAGTGGGGTACCGACCTACAATGAGCAGTTCTTC. This encodes CSARTRSGVPTYNEQFF.